This section outlines one T cell receptor (beta chain) sequence together with its context. Antigen: not known. The entry originates in a study of T cells in Graves' hyperthyroidism and ophthalmopathy. Across the study: Blood from the periphery was taken at initial diagnosis, before any treatment. Findings and limits, study-wide: The model forecast ophthalmopathy, anticipating it by a median about 6.5 months before onset.

Amplification yielded TCR beta CDR3 regions, with RNA transcripts as the source. First-round RT-PCR of the TCR CDR3 relied on the HTBI primer set. From the multiplex PCR reads, TCRdb called clonotypes with MiXCR, one entry per CDR3 protein. The table has roughly 700,000 distinct CDR3 sequences, approximately 15% seen once. Trimming removed 6 bases from V and 0 bases from J, with 9 bases in between. Germline values: CDR1 MNHEY, CDR2 SVGEGT. The CDR3 extends over 14 amino acids. The chain carries TRBV6-2 or TRBV6-3 and TRBJ2-1, with D possibly TRBD2 on 6 matching bases. This sequence was found in a woman under 30 with Graves' hyperthyroidism. The sample taken for sequencing was blood. The CDR3 loop is CASRRLGSYNEQFF. For the CDR3, the DNA is TGTGCCAGCAGAAGACTAGGCTCCTACAATGAGCAGTTCTTC.